This T cell receptor beta chain was found in a study of shared clonotypes between healthy human individuals. This clone appeared once. The antigen is not known. TCRdb's copy holds only in-frame clones and misses some; the assay was immunoSEQ multiplex PCR. Of about 660,000 clones in the sample, roughly 70% are singletons; the top ten hold under 2%. The CDR3 runs 15 residues. CDR1 SGHDT and CDR2 YYEEEE come from the germline V gene. Trimming pared 0 bases from V and 8 bases from J, leaving 14 bases between. Study conclusions and caveats: About 5% was the fraction of naive CD4 clonotypes found shared across four donors. Sampling involved blood alone; tissue repertoires likely differ.

The origin of this receptor is a woman in her twenties or thirties in good health. The chain uses TRBV5-6 and TRBJ1-4, with D unresolved. The sample consisted of memory CD4+ T cells sorted from blood. Sample subset: CD45RA-negative fraction. CDR3 coding DNA: TGTGCCAGCAGCTTGGCTTCGGGAAATAGGGAAAAACTGTTTTTT. This encodes CASSLASGNREKLFF.